These T cell receptor beta chains were read from a single sample in a study of blood T cell repertoires in COVID-19. TCRdb's copy holds only in-frame clones and misses some; the assay was immunoSEQ multiplex PCR. The sample consists of roughly 55,000 clones, roughly three quarters of them appearing once. Sequenced sample: peripheral blood. The receptors derive from a human donor with active or convalescent COVID-19. The donor label of this sample is uncertain. CDR3s include the opening cysteine and the closing phenylalanine or tryptophan. The size field is filled for only some rows; it gives once, few, many or a size class.

J	size	V	CDR3
TRBJ2-2	NA	TRBV14	CASSPLWREGHGTGELFF
TRBJ2-7	NA	TRBV9	CASSFRGEGEQYF
TRBJ2-7	NA	TRBV10-3	CAISDGGSYEQYF
TRBJ2-3	once	TRBV4-2	CASSRTRTSGRGGTDTQYF
TRBJ2-7	few	TRBV4-1	CASSQVPVREKHEQYF
TRBJ1-6	NA	TRBV10-3	CAISANSGQGSNSPLHF
TRBJ1-1	few	TRBV29-1	CSARPGADTEAFF
TRBJ2-5	NA	TRBV7-8	CASASGGRVETQYF
TRBJ2-7	once	TRBV30	CAWSVYRVRLEQYF
TRBJ1-3	NA	TRBV19	CASRLRGPGNTIYF
TRBJ1-1	NA	TRBV19	CASSIHRQNTEAFF
TRBJ2-7	NA	TRBV9	CASSVDAGRFYEQYF
TRBJ1-1	NA	TRBV28	CASSPALTGMREAFF
TRBJ2-7	NA	TRBV24-1	CATSGDTGTGDYEQYF
TRBJ1-5	few	TRBV3-1/TRBV3-2	CASSPQGTVSQPQHF
TRBJ2-2	NA	TRBV27	CASSFNSWSGDRAFTGELFF
TRBJ2-7	NA	TRBV4-3	CASSQARGSNEQYF